This T cell receptor beta chain was identified during a study of blood T cell repertoires in COVID-19. Study background: Sites in the United States, Italy and Spain provided acute and convalescent COVID-19 samples. From T cells, B-cell-depleted T cells, or PBMCs came the material, which was cDNA or gDNA.

Authors' analysis steps: Amplification with reference gene primers provided the estimates of nucleated cell counts. Sequencing used immunoSEQ multiplex PCR; TCRdb keeps in-frame clones, though not all of them. That table gives V, J and clone size, and the DNA gave D and trimming. The data show about 160,000 clones, with 65% to 85% seen just once and 2.5% to 3.5% held by the top ten. CDR1 and CDR2 from the germline V gene are LGHNA and YSLEER. There are 13 residues in the CDR3. V lost 3 bases to trimming and J lost 7 bases; unmatched junction nucleotides: 1. Worth noting for this clone: This CDR3 is also generated by other DNA sequences in the sample.

The chain combines TRBV4-3 with TRBJ1-5; TRBD1 matches at 9 bases. This TCR was recovered from a woman aged 60-75 years with acute or convalescent COVID-19. Material for sequencing was peripheral blood. The CDR3 spells CASSQDRGQPQHF. The DNA for the CDR3 is TGCGCCAGCAGCCAGGACAGGGGCCAGCCCCAGCATTTT.